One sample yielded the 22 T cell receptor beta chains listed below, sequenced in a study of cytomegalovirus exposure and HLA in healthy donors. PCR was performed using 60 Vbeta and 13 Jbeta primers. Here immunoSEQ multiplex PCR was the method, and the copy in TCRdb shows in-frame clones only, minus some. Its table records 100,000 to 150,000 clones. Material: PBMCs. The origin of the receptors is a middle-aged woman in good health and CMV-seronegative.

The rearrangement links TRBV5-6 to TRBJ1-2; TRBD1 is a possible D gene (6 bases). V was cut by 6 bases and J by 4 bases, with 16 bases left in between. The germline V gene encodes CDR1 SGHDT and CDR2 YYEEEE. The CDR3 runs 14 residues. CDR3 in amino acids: CASTLSGGTYGYTF. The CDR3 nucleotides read TGTGCCAGCACCCTCTCTGGGGGCACCTATGGCTACACCTTC.

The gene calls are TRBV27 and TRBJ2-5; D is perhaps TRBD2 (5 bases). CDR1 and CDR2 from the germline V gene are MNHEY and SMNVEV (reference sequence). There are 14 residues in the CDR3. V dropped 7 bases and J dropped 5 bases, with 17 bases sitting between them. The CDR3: CASTDGRARETQYF. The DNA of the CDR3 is TGTGCCAGCACCGACGGGCGGGCCCGGGAGACCCAGTACTTC.

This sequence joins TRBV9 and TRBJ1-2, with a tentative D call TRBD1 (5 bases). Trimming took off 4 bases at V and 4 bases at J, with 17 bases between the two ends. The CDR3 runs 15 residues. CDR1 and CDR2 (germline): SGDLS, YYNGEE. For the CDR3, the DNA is TGTGCCAGCAGCCCAAAACGGGGGATACTCTATGGCTACACCTTC. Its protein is CASSPKRGILYGYTF.

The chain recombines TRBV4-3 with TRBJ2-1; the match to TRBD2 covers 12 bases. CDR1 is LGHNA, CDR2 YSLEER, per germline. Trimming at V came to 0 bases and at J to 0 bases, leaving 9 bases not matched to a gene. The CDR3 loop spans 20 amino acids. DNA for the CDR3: TGCGCCAGCAGCCAAGATATAGCTAGCGGGGGGGTTAGCTCCTACAATGAGCAGTTCTTC. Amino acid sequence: CASSQDIASGGVSSYNEQFF.

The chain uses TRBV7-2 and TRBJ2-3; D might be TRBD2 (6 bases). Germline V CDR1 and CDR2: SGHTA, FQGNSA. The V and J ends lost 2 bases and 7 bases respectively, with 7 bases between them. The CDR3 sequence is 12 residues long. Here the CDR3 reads CASSLLANTQYF. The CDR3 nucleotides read TGTGCCAGCAGCTTACTAGCGAATACGCAGTATTTT.

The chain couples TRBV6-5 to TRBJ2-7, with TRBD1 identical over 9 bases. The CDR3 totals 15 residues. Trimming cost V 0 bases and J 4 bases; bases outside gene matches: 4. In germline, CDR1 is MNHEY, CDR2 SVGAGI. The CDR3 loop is CASSYSGTGNYEQYF. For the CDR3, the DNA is TGTGCCAGCAGTTACTCCGGGACAGGGAATTACGAGCAGTACTTC.

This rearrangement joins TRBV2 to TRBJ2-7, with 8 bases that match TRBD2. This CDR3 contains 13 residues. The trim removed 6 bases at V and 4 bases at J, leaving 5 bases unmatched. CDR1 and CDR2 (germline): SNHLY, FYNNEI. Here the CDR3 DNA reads TGTGCCAGCAGCTCGGGAGGGGTTTACGAGCAGTACTTC. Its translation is CASSSGGVYEQYF.

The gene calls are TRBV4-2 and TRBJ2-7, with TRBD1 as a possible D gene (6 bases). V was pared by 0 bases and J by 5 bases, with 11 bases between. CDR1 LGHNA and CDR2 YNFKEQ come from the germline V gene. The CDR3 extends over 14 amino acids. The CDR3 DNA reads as TGTGCCAGCAGCCAAGATACAGGGACCGACGAGCAGTACTTC. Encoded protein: CASSQDTGTDEQYF.

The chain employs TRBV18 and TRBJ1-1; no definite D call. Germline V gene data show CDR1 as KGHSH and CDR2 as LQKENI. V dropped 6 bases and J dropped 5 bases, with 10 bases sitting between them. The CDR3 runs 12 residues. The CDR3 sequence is CASSPTQTEAFF. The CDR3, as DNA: TGTGCCAGCTCTCCAACGCAGACTGAAGCTTTCTTT.

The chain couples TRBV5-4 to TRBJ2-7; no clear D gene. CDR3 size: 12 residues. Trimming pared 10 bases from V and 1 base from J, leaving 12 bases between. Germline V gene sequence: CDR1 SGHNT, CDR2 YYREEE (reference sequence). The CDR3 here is CAGIRRSYEQYV. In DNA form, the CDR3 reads TGTGCCGGAATCAGGCGTTCCTACGAGCAGTACGTC.

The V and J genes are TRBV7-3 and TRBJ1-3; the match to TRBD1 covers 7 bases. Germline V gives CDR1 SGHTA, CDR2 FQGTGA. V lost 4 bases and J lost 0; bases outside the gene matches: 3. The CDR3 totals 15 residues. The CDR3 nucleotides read TGTGCCAGCAGCTCACAGGGGACCTCTGGAAACACCATATATTTT. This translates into CASSSQGTSGNTIYF.

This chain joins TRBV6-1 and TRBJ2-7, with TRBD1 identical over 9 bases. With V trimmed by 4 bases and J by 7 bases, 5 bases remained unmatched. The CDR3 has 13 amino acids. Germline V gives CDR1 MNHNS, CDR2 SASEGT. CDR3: CASSGGQGGEQYV. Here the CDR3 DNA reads TGTGCCAGCAGTGGGGGACAGGGAGGTGAGCAGTACGTC.

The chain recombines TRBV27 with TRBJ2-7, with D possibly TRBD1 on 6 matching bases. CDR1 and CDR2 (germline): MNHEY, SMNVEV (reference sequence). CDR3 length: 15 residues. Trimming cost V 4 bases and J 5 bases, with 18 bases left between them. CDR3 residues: CASSSIRQEANEQYF. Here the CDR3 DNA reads TGTGCCAGCAGTTCGATTAGACAGGAAGCTAACGAGCAGTACTTC.

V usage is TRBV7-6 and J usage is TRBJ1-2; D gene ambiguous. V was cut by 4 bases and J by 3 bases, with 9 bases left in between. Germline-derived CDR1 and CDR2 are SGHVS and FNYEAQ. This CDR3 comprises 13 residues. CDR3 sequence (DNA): TGTGCCAGCAGCTCCCCCCCTTACTATGGCTACACCTTC. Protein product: CASSSPPYYGYTF.

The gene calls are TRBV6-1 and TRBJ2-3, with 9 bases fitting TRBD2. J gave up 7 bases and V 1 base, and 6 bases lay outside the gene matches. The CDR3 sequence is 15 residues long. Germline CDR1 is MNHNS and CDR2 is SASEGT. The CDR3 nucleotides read TGTGCCAGCAGTGAAGATCGGACTAGCGTATATACGCAGTATTTT. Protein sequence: CASSEDRTSVYTQYF.

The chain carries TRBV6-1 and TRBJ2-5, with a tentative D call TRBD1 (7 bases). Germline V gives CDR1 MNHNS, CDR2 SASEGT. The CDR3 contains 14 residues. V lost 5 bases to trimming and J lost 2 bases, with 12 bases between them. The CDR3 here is CASSKGGQQETQYF. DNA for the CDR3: TGTGCCAGCAGTAAGGGGGGACAGCAAGAGACCCAGTACTTC.

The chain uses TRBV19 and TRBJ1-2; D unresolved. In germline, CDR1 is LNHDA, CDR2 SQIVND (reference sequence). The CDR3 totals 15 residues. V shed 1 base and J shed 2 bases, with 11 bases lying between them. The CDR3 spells CASSIVGRLNYGYTF. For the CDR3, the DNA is TGTGCCAGTAGTATAGTTGGCAGACTCAACTATGGCTACACCTTC.

The CDR3 bases are TGTGCCAGCAGCTCCGGGACAGGGGGAGAGCAGTACGTC. This gives the protein CASSSGTGGEQYV. The rearrangement links TRBV7-8 to TRBJ2-7, with 11 bases lining up with TRBD1. In germline, CDR1 is SGHVS, CDR2 FQNEAQ. This CDR3 has 13 amino acids. Trimming took 4 bases from V and 7 from J; bases not matched to a gene: 3.

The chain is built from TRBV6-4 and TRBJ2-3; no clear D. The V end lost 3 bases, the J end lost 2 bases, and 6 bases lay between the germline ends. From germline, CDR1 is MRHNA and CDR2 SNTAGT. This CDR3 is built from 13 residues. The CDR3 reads CASSEVYTDTQYF. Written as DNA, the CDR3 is TGTGCCAGCAGTGAAGTCTACACAGATACGCAGTATTTT.

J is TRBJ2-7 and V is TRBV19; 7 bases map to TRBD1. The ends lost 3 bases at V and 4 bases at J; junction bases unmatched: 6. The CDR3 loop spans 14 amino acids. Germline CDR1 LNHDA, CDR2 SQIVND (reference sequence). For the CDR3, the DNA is TGTGCCAGTAGTATCCCGGGACAGACTTACGAGCAGTACTTC. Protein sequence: CASSIPGQTYEQYF.

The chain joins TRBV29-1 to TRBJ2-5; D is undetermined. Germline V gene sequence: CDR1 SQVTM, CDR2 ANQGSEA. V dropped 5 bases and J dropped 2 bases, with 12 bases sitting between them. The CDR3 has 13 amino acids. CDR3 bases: TGCAGCGTTCAGAGGTCCCAGCAAGAGACCCAGTACTTC. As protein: CSVQRSQQETQYF.

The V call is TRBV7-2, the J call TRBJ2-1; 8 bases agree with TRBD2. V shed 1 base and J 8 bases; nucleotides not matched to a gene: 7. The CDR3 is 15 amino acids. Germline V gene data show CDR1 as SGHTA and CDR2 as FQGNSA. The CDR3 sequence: CASSLVGLAGHEQFF. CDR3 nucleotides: TGTGCCAGCAGCTTAGTGGGCCTAGCGGGCCATGAGCAGTTCTTC.